One sample yielded the 30 T cell receptor beta chains listed below, sequenced in a study of cytomegalovirus exposure and HLA in healthy donors (dated by TCRdb to about 2017). The library was obtained by the immunoSEQ multiplex PCR assay. For the multiplex PCR, a mixture combining 60 forward primers for TCR Vbeta segments and 13 reverse primers for TCR Jbeta segments was used. In TCRdb, the immuneACCESS table is reduced to in-frame sequences with V and J assigned. These tables do not hold every clone; where another copy was compared, an unresolved V gene accounts for under half, and the others remain unexplained. In all, the sample holds around 120,000 clones, and 55% to 75% of those were seen once. The leading ten clones occupy 2.9% of the sample. The sequencing sample was made of PBMCs. All receptors come from a human donor in good health.

This chain joins TRBV5-4 and TRBJ2-7; tentative D call: TRBD2 (6 bases). V lost 2 bases and J lost 6, with 15 bases in between. This CDR3 contains 14 residues. CDR1 and CDR2 (germline): SGHNT, YYREEE (reference sequence). CDR3 nucleotides: TGTGCCAGCAGCTTACTAGCTAGCCAAGGCGAGCAGTACTTC. It is translated as CASSLLASQGEQYF.

Here the CDR3 reads CASSEMTELNTEAFF. The DNA for the CDR3 is TGTGCCAGCAGCGAGATGACAGAATTGAACACTGAAGCTTTCTTT. V is TRBV9 and J is TRBJ1-1; weak D call: TRBD1 (5 bases). Germline V lookup: CDR1 SGDLS, CDR2 YYNGEE. The CDR3 has 15 residues. Trimming cost V 3 bases and J 0 bases, with 12 bases left between them.

The chain carries TRBV7-2 and TRBJ1-1; TRBD1 matches 10 bases. J lost 3 bases, V lost 1 base, and 2 bases had no gene match. There are 15 residues in the CDR3. Per germline, CDR1 SGHTA and CDR2 FQGNSA. CDR3 sequence reads: CASSLEGQGYTEAFF. The CDR3 DNA reads as TGTGCCAGCAGCTTAGAGGGACAGGGGTACACTGAAGCTTTCTTT.

The rearrangement links TRBV25-1 to TRBJ1-4; D possibly corresponds to TRBD1 (5 bases). V was shortened by 4 bases and J by 8 bases, with 11 bases between the two germline ends. The CDR3 spans 13 residues. CDR1 and CDR2 (germline): MGHDK, SYGVNS. CDR3 coding DNA: TGTGCCAGCAGTGGGCGGGGACGGGAAAAACTGTTTTTT. This encodes CASSGRGREKLFF.

The chain recombines TRBV2 with TRBJ2-3; 8 bases map to TRBD2. The germline V gene has CDR1 SNHLY and CDR2 FYNNEI. The CDR3 runs 15 residues. V shed 7 bases, J shed 2 bases, and the junction held 8 bases outside the gene matches. The DNA of the CDR3 is TGTGCCAGCACCGGGAGCGGGAGAGACACAGATACGCAGTATTTT. It is translated as CASTGSGRDTDTQYF.

This clone was counted a few times. The chain has TRBV5-1 and TRBJ1-2, with 8 bases identical to TRBD1. CDR3 length equals 14 residues. The junction had 5 bases not matched to a gene; V was cut back by 4 bases and J by 3 bases. Germline V gene lookup returns CDR1 SGHRS and CDR2 YFSETQ. This chain's CDR3 is CASSPGQGDYGYTF. The CDR3 DNA reads as TGCGCCAGCAGCCCAGGACAGGGTGACTATGGCTACACCTTC.

For this clone: At one boundary the junction diverges from the germline segment, which might be a read error. The gene calls are TRBV7-9 and TRBJ2-7; a possible D gene is TRBD1 (5 bases). The CDR3 sequence is 14 residues long. Germline V gene lookup returns CDR1 SEHNR and CDR2 FQNEAQ (reference sequence). The CDR3 region is CSSSLGHLGDEQYF. As DNA, the CDR3 is TGTTCCAGCAGCTTAGGACATCTGGGCGACGAGCAGTACTTC.

This clone was picked up one time. CDR3 nucleotides: TGCGCCAGCAGCTTGACAGGGGGTGCGGTGGACACTGAAGCTTTCTTT. It translates to CASSLTGGAVDTEAFF. The chain joins TRBV5-1 to TRBJ1-1, with 8 positions matching TRBD1. The junction had 8 bases not matched to a gene; V was cut back by 1 base and J by 3 bases. Germline loops: CDR1 SGHRS, CDR2 YFSETQ. CDR3 length equals 16 residues.

This rearrangement joins TRBV27 to TRBJ1-6, with a weak D call TRBD1 (5 bases). Germline CDR1 MNHEY, CDR2 SMNVEV (reference sequence). Trimming pared 6 bases from V and 5 bases from J, leaving 20 bases between. This CDR3 is 17 amino acids long. The CDR3 DNA reads as TGTGCCAGCAGCAGCCGGGGGGGGACGGTTAATAATTCACCCCTCCACTTT. This translates into CASSSRGGTVNNSPLHF.

This clone has a handful of counts. J is TRBJ2-4 and V is TRBV7-8; D unclear. CDR1 and CDR2 from the germline V gene are SGHVS and FQNEAQ. The length of the CDR3 is 15 residues. V shed 3 bases and J shed 0 bases, with 9 bases lying between them. For the CDR3, the DNA is TGTGCCAGCAGCTTTGGTACAGCAGCCAAAAACATTCAGTACTTC. Its translation: CASSFGTAAKNIQYF.

V and J are TRBV11-3 and TRBJ2-1, with a tentative D call TRBD1 (5 bases). V was clipped by 1 base and J by 6 bases, with 16 bases between them. The CDR3 length is 16 residues. Looked up from germline, CDR1 is SGHNT and CDR2 is YENEEA. The CDR3 coding sequence is TGTGCCAGCAGCTTAGGTAGCAGGGTTCAAAGCAATGAGCAGTTCTTC. It codes for CASSLGSRVQSNEQFF.

A word on this clone: The junction departs from the called germline gene at one end, perhaps through a read error. This rearrangement joins TRBV27 to TRBJ2-1; 11 bases are shared with TRBD2. CDR1 and CDR2 from the germline V gene are MNHEY and SMNVEV (reference sequence). The CDR3 length is 16 residues. This CDR3 reads CASSFRLAGGPAEQLF. The CDR3 nucleotides are TGTGCCAGCAGTTTTAGGCTAGCGGGAGGACCGGCGGAGCAGCTCTTC.

The chain has TRBV25-1 and TRBJ2-5, with D possibly TRBD2 on 7 matching bases. The CDR3 runs to 13 residues. Germline lookup yields CDR1 MGHDK and CDR2 SYGVNS. The V gene lost 4 bases and the J gene lost 4 bases, with 10 bases spanning the gap. CDR3 sequence: CASSVGGAETQYF. CDR3 in DNA: TGTGCCAGCAGTGTTGGGGGGGCAGAGACCCAGTACTTC.

This clone was seen once. V is TRBV19 and J is TRBJ1-4; D is unclear. Trimming cost V 0 bases and J 2 bases, with 10 bases left between them. In germline, CDR1 is LNHDA, CDR2 SQIVND (reference sequence). This CDR3 is built from 16 residues. The CDR3 DNA is TGTGCCAGTAGTATAGATGGGCAGCCGACTAATGAAAAACTGTTTTTT. This gives the protein CASSIDGQPTNEKLFF. The full variable domain, rest sourced from reference TRBV19 and TRBJ1-4, is DGGITQSPKYLFRKEGQNVTLSCEQNLNHDAMYWYRQDPGQGLRLIYYSQIVNDFQKGDIAEGYSVSREKKESFPLTVTSAQKNPTAFYLCASSIDGQPTNEKLFFGSGTQLSVL.

The rearrangement links TRBV11-2 to TRBJ2-4; 7 bases match TRBD1. Trimming removed 4 bases from V and 8 bases from J; junction bases left unmatched: 14. The germline gives CDR1 SGHAT, CDR2 FQNNGV. This CDR3 has 16 amino acids. In DNA, the CDR3 is TGTGCCAGCAGCTCGAGCTTCCGGACAGGTGCCGACATTCAGTACTTC. Translating gives CASSSSFRTGADIQYF.

The J gene is TRBJ1-5, the V gene TRBV30, with D hard to call. Trimming left V 7 bases short and J 4 bases short, with 14 bases between. The CDR3 length is 13 residues. The V gene's germline CDR1 is GTSNPN and CDR2 SVGIG (reference sequence). The CDR3 DNA reads TGTGCCTTCACGTCAGGCGTAAATCAGCCCCAGCATTTT. This sequence encodes CAFTSGVNQPQHF.

The J gene is TRBJ2-7, the V gene TRBV30; TRBD1 agrees at 7 bases. The V gene's germline CDR1 is GTSNPN and CDR2 SVGIG (reference sequence). CDR3 length equals 13 residues. V trimming: 1 base; J trimming: 6 bases; junction bases outside the gene matches: 6. The CDR3 bases are TGTGCCTGGAGTGCAACAGGGGTAGGCGAGCAGTACTTC. It translates to CAWSATGVGEQYF.

The chain uses TRBV2 and TRBJ2-5; D is unresolved. Trimming shortened V by 8 bases and J by 1 base, and 5 bases separated the two germline ends. The V gene's germline CDR1 is SNHLY and CDR2 FYNNEI. The length of the CDR3 is 11 residues. The DNA of the CDR3 is TGTGCCAGCGTCGTCCAAGAGACCCAGTACTTC. This codes for CASVVQETQYF.

The chain is built from TRBV7-9 and TRBJ2-5; TRBD1 matches 8 bases. The germline CDR1 and CDR2 sequences are SEHNR and FQNEAQ (reference sequence). V trimming: 5 bases; J trimming: 3 bases; junction bases outside the gene matches: 14. The CDR3 extends over 17 amino acids. CDR3 coding DNA: TGTGCCAGCAGCCCGCGGACAGGGTTGCGGGCCAAAGAGACCCAGTACTTC. It is translated as CASSPRTGLRAKETQYF. The variable domain in full, with the rest retrieved from reference TRBV7-9 and TRBJ2-5, is DTGVSQNPRHKITKRGQNVTFRCDPISEHNRLYWYRQTLGQGPEFLTYFQNEAQLEKSRLLSDRFSAERPKGSFSTLEIQRTEQGDSAMYLCASSPRTGLRAKETQYFGPGTRLLVL.

V and J are TRBV4-2 and TRBJ2-7, with 7 positions matching TRBD2. This CDR3 contains 17 residues. Looked up from germline, CDR1 is LGHNA and CDR2 is YNFKEQ. Trimming took 0 bases from V and 3 from J; bases not matched to a gene: 11. The CDR3 sequence: CASSQDVGREGLYEQYF. DNA for the CDR3: TGTGCCAGCAGCCAAGATGTAGGCAGGGAGGGTCTCTACGAGCAGTACTTC.

The genes are TRBV18 and TRBJ2-6; a possible D gene is TRBD1 (5 bases). Germline V gives CDR1 KGHSH, CDR2 LQKENI. Between the trimmed V and J ends, which lost 2 bases and 0 bases, there was a span of 14 bases. This CDR3 is built from 18 residues. The CDR3 loop is CASSPIRTINSGANVLTF. CDR3 sequence (DNA): TGTGCCAGCTCACCAATCCGGACAATAAACTCTGGGGCCAACGTCCTGACTTTC.

The chain links TRBV27 to TRBJ1-3, with D hard to call. Trimming shortened V by 7 bases and J by 8 bases, and 9 bases separated the two germline ends. Germline CDR1 is MNHEY and CDR2 is SMNVEV (reference sequence). The CDR3 spans 11 residues. CDR3 DNA: TGTGCCAGCACCCGTGCAGACACCATATATTTT. This encodes CASTRADTIYF.

Written as DNA, the CDR3 is TGTGCCAGCAGCCTTGTAGCCGGGAGGGCCCTCTCAGAGACCCAGTACTTC. It specifies CASSLVAGRALSETQYF. The V call is TRBV7-2, the J call TRBJ2-5, with TRBD2 matching 8 bases. The CDR3 has 17 residues. V shed 5 bases and J 4 bases; nucleotides not matched to a gene: 15. Germline V gene sequence: CDR1 SGHTA, CDR2 FQGNSA.

This clone has more than one count but fewer than ten. CDR3 sequence (DNA): TGTGCCAGCAGTGCCCCGGGACTAGCGGGAAGCAATGAGCAGTTCTTC. It is translated as CASSAPGLAGSNEQFF. The V gene is TRBV27, the J gene TRBJ2-1; TRBD2 aligns across 13 bases. J gave up 6 bases and V 5 bases, and 7 bases lay outside the gene matches. The CDR3 spans 16 residues. Per the germline V gene, CDR1 is MNHEY and CDR2 is SMNVEV (reference sequence).

The chain has TRBV6-1 and TRBJ2-7; D unresolved. CDR1 is MNHNS, CDR2 SASEGT, per germline. The CDR3 runs to 11 residues. V lost 5 bases, J lost 5 bases, and 7 bases lay in between. The chain's CDR3 is CASSKNNEQYF. The CDR3 nucleotides are TGTGCCAGCAGTAAAAATAACGAGCAGTACTTC.

The chain links TRBV5-1 to TRBJ2-3; tentatively, D is TRBD1 (5 bases). V dropped 3 bases and J dropped 4 bases, with 6 bases sitting between them. The CDR3 totals 12 residues. In germline, CDR1 is SGHRS, CDR2 YFSETQ. CDR3 sequence (DNA): TGCGCCAGCAGCTGGGGCCCAGATACGCAGTATTTT. Encoded protein: CASSWGPDTQYF.

The chain couples TRBV28 to TRBJ1-6; 8 positions match TRBD1. Germline V gives CDR1 MDHEN, CDR2 SYDVKM. This CDR3 is 14 amino acids long. The trim removed 9 bases at V and 1 base at J, leaving 2 bases unmatched. The CDR3: CASNRGSYNSPLHF. CDR3 nucleotides: TGTGCCAGTAACAGGGGGTCCTATAATTCACCCCTCCACTTT.

This chain links TRBV6-6 with TRBJ1-2; D gene uncertain. Looked up from germline, CDR1 is MNHNY and CDR2 is SVGAGI (reference sequence). The CDR3 sequence is 14 residues long. V was cut by 6 bases and J by 4 bases, with 15 bases left in between. The CDR3 DNA reads TGTGCCAGCAGCCGCCAGCGGACCCTCTATGGCTACACCTTC. This gives the protein CASSRQRTLYGYTF.

This clone has only a few counts. This chain uses TRBV4-2 with TRBJ2-7; possible D gene TRBD1, 5 bases. The V end lost 0 bases, the J end lost 5 bases, and 14 bases lay between the germline ends. CDR1 and CDR2 from the germline V gene are LGHNA and YNFKEQ. The CDR3 runs 15 residues. The CDR3 here is CASSQEWGASDEQYF. Here the CDR3 DNA reads TGTGCCAGCAGCCAAGAGTGGGGCGCAAGCGACGAGCAGTACTTC.

In this sample, this clone turned up a few times. The rearrangement links TRBV27 to TRBJ2-1; D call uncertain. Trimming took off 0 bases at V and 1 base at J, with 22 bases between the two ends. This CDR3 region has 20 residues. The V gene's germline CDR1 is MNHEY and CDR2 SMNVEV (reference sequence). CDR3 amino acids: CASSLSPQPGLRRSYNEQFF. The CDR3 coding sequence is TGTGCCAGCAGTTTATCGCCACAACCCGGGTTACGTAGGTCCTACAATGAGCAGTTCTTC.